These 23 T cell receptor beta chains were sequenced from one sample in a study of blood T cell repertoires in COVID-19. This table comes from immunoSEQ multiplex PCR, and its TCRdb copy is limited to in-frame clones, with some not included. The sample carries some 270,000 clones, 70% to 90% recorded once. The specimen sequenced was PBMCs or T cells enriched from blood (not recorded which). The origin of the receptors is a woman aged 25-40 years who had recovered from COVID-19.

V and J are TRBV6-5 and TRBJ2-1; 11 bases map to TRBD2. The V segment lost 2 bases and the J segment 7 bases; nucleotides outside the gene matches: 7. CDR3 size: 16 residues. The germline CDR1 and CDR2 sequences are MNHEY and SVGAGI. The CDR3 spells CASSYAAVAGGNEQFF. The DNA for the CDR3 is TGTGCCAGCAGTTACGCGGCGGTAGCGGGAGGGAATGAGCAGTTCTTC.

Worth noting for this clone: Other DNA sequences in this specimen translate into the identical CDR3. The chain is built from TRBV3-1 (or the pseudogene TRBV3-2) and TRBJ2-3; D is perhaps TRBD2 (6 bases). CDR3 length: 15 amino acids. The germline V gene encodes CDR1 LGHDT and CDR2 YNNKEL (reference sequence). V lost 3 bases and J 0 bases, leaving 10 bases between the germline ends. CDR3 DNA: TGTGCCAGCAGCCAGGTCCGGGGGAGCACAGATACGCAGTATTTT. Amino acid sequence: CASSQVRGSTDTQYF.

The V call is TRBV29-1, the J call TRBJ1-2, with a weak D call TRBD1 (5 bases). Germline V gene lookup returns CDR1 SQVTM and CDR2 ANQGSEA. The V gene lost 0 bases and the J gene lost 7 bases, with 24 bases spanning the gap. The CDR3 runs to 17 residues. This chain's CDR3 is CSVEDVDRYTILSGYTF. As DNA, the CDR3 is TGCAGCGTTGAAGATGTCGACAGATACACGATCTTGAGTGGCTACACCTTC.

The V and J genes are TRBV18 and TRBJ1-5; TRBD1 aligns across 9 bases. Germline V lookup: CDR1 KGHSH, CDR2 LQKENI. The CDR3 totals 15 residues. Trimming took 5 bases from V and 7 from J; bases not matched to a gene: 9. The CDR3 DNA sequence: TGTGCCAGCTCAACCGGGACAGGGTGGGACCAGCCCCAGCATTTT. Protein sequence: CASSTGTGWDQPQHF.

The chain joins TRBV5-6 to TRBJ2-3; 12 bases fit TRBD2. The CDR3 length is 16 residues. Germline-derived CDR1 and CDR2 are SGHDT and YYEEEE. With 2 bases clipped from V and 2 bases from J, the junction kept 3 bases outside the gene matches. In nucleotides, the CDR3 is TGTGCCAGCAGCTTCCGGACTAGCGGGATCACAGATACGCAGTATTTT. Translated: CASSFRTSGITDTQYF. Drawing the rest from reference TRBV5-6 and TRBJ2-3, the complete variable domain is DAGVTQSPTHLIKTRGQQVTLRCSPKSGHDTVSWYQQALGQGPQFIFQYYEEEERQRGNFPDRFSGHQFPNYSSELNVNALLLGDSALYLCASSFRTSGITDTQYFGPGTRLTVL.

The CDR3 protein is CASSLAGVATDTQYF. CDR3 bases: TGTGCCAGCAGCTTAGCGGGAGTTGCCACAGATACGCAGTATTTT. V is TRBV2 and J is TRBJ2-3, with TRBD2 matching 9 bases. The junction had 6 bases not matched to a gene; V was cut back by 6 bases and J by 2 bases. Germline V gene lookup returns CDR1 SNHLY and CDR2 FYNNEI. This CDR3 has 15 amino acids.

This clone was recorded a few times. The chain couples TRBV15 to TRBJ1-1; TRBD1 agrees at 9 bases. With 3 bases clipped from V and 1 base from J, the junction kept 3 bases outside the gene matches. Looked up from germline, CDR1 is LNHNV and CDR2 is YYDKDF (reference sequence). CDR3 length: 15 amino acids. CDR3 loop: CATSRGQGSNTEAFF. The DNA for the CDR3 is TGTGCCACCAGCAGGGGACAGGGCTCGAACACTGAAGCTTTCTTT.

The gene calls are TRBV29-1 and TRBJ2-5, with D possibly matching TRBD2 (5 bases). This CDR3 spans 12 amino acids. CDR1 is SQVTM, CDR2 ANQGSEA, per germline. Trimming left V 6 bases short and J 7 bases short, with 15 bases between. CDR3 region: CSVLLSEGTQYF. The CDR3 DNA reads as TGCAGCGTGCTTTTGAGCGAGGGGACCCAGTACTTC.

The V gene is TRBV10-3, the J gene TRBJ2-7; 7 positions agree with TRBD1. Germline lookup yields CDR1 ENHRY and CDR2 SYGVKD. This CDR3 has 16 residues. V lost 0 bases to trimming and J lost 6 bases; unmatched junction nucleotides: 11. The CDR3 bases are TGTGCCATCAGTGAGTCGGACAGGACCTTAACACTCGAGCAGTACTTC. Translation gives CAISESDRTLTLEQYF.

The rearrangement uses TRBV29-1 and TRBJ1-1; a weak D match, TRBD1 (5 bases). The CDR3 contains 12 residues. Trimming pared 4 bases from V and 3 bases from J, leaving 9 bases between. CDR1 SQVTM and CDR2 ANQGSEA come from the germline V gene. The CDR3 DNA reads TGCAGCGTTGGACAGATGGACACTGAAGCTTTCTTT. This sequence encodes CSVGQMDTEAFF.

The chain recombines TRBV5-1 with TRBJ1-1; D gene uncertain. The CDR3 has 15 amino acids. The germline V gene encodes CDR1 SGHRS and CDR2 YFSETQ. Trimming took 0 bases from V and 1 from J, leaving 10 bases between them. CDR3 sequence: CASSLASGGNTEAFF. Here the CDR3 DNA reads TGCGCCAGCAGCTTGGCGTCTGGAGGGAACACTGAAGCTTTCTTT.

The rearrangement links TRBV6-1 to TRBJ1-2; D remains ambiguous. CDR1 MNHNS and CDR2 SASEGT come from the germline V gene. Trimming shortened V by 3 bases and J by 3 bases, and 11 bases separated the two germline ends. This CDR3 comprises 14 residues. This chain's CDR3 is CASSEAGRDYGYTF. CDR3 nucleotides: TGTGCCAGCAGTGAGGCCGGGAGGGACTATGGCTACACCTTC.

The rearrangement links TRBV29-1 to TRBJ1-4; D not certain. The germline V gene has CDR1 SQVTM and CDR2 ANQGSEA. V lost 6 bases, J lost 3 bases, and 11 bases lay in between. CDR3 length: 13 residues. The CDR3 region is CSVVGGSNEKLFF. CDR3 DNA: TGCAGCGTCGTAGGAGGGTCTAATGAAAAACTGTTTTTT.

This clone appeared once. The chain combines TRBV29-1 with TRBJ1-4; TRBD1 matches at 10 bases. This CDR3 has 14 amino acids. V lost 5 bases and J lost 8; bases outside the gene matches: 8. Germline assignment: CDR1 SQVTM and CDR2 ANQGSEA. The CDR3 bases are TGCAGCGTTTATAGTAGGACAGGGGGAGAAAAACTGTTTTTT. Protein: CSVYSRTGGEKLFF.

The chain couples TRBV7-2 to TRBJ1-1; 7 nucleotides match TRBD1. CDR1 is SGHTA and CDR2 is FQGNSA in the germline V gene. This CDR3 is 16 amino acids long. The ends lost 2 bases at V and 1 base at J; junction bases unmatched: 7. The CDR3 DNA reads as TGTGCCAGCAGCTTACACCTGACAGGGCCGAACACTGAAGCTTTCTTT. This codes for CASSLHLTGPNTEAFF.

The CDR3 bases are TGTGCCAGCAGTCCTCGACTAGCGGGAGGGCACAATGAGCAGTTCTTC. Translation: CASSPRLAGGHNEQFF. The V call is TRBV11-3, the J call TRBJ2-1, with TRBD2 matching 14 bases. The CDR3 totals 16 residues. With V trimmed by 6 bases and J by 5 bases, 6 bases remained unmatched. CDR1 and CDR2 (germline): SGHNT, YENEEA. Supplemented by reference TRBV11-3 and TRBJ2-1, the full variable domain reads EAGVVQSPRYKIIEKKQPVAFWCNPISGHNTLYWYLQNLGQGPELLIRYENEEAVDDSQLPKDRFSAERLKGVDSTLKIQPAELGDSAVYLCASSPRLAGGHNEQFFGPGTRLTVL.

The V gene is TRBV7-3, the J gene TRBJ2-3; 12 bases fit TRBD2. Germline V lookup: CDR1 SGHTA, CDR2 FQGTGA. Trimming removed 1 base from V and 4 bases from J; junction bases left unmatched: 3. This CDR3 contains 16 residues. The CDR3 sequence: CASSLRLAGVADTQYF. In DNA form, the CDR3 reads TGTGCCAGCAGCTTAAGACTAGCGGGAGTTGCAGATACGCAGTATTTT.

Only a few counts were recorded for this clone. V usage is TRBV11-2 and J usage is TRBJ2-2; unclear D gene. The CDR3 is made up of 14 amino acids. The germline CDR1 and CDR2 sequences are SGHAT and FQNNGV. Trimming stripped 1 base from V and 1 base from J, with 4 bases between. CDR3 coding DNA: TGTGCCAGCAGCTTAGCCCGGAACACCGGGGAGCTGTTTTTT. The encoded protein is CASSLARNTGELFF. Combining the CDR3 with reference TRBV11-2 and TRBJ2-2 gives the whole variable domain EAGVAQSPRYKIIEKRQSVAFWCNPISGHATLYWYQQILGQGPKLLIQFQNNGVVDDSQLPKDRFSAERLKGVDSTLKIQPAKLEDSAVYLCASSLARNTGELFFGEGSRLTVL.

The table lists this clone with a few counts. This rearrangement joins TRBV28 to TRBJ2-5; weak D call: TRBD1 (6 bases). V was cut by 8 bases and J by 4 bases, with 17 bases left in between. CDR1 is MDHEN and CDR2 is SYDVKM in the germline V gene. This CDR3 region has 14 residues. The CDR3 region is CASSSPGHGETQYF. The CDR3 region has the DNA TGTGCCAGCTCCAGCCCGGGACATGGAGAGACCCAGTACTTC. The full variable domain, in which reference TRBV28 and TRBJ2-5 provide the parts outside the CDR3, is DVKVTQSSRYLVKRTGEKVFLECVQDMDHENMFWYRQDPGLGLRLIYFSYDVKMKEKGDIPEGYSVSREKKERFSLILESASTNQTSMYLCASSSPGHGETQYFGPGTRLLVL.

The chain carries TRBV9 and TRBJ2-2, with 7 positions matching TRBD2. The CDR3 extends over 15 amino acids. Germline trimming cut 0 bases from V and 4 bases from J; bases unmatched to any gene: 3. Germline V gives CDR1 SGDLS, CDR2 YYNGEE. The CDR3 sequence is CASSVGPSGTGELFF. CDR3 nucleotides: TGTGCCAGCAGCGTAGGGCCTAGCGGCACCGGGGAGCTGTTTTTT.

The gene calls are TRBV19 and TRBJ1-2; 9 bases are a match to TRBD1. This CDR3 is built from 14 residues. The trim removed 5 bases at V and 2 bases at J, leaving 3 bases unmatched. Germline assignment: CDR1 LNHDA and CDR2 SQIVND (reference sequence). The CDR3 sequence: CASSAQGANYGYTF. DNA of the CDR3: TGTGCCAGTAGTGCACAGGGGGCCAACTATGGCTACACCTTC. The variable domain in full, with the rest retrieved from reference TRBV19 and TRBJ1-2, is DGGITQSPKYLFRKEGQNVTLSCEQNLNHDAMYWYRQDPGQGLRLIYYSQIVNDFQKGDIAEGYSVSREKKESFPLTVTSAQKNPTAFYLCASSAQGANYGYTFGSGTRLTVV.

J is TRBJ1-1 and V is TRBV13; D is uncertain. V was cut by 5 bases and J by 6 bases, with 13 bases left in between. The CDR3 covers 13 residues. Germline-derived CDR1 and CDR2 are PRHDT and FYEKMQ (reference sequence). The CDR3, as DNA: TGTGCCAGCAGCCCCACACGGGGAGCTGAAGCTTTCTTT. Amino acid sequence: CASSPTRGAEAFF.

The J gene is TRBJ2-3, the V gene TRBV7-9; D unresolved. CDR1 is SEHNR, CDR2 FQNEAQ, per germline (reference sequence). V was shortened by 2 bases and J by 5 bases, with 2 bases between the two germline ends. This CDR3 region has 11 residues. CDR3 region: CASSLRDTQYF. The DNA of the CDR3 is TGTGCCAGCAGCTTACGAGATACGCAGTATTTT. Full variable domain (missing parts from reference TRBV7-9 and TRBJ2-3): DTGVSQNPRHKITKRGQNVTFRCDPISEHNRLYWYRQTLGQGPEFLTYFQNEAQLEKSRLLSDRFSAERPKGSFSTLEIQRTEQGDSAMYLCASSLRDTQYFGPGTRLTVL.